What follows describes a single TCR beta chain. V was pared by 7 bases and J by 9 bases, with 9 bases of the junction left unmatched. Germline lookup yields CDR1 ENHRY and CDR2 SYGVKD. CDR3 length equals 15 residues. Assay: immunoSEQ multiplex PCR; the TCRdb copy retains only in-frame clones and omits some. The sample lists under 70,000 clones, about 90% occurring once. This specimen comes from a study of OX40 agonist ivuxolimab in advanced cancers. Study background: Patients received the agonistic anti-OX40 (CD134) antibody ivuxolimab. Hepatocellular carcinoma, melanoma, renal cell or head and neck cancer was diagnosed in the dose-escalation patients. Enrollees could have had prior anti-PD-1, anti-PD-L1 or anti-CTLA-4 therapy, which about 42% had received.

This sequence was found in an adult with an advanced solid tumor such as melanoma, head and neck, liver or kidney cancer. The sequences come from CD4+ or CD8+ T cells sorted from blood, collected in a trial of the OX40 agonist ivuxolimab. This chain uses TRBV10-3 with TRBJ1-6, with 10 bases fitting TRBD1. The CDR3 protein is CAITSGQGITSPLHF. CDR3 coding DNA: TGTGCCATCACCTCGGGACAGGGGATCACTTCACCCCTCCACTTT.